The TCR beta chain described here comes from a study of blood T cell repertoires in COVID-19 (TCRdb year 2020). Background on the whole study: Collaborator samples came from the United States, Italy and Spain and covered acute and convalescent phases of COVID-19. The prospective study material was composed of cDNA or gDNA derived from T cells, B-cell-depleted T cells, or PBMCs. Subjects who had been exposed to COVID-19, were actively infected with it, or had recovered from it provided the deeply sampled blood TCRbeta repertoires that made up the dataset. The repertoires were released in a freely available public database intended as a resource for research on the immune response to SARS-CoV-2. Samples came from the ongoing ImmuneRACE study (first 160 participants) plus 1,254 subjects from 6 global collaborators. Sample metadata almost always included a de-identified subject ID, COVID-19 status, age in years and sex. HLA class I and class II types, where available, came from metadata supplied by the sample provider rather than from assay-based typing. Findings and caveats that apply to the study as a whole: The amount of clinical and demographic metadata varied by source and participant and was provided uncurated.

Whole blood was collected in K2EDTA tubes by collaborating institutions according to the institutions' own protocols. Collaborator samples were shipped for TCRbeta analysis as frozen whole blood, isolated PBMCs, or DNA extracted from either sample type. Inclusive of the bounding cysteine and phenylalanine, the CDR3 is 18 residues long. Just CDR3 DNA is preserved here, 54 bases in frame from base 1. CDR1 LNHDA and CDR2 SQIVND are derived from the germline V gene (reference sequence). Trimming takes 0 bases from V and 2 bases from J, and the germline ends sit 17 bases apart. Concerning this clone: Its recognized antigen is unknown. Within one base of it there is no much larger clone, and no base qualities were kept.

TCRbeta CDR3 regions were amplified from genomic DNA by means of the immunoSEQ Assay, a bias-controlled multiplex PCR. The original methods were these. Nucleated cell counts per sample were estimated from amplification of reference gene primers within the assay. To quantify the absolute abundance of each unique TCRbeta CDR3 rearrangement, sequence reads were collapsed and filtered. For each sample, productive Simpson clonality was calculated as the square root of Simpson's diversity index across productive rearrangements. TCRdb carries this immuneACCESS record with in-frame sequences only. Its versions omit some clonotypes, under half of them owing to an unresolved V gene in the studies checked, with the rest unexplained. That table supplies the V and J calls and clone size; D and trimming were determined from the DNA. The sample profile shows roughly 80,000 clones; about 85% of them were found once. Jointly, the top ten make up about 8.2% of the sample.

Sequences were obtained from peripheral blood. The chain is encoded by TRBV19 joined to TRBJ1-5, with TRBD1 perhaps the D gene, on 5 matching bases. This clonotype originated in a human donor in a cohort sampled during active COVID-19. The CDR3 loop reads CASSIEDQGWVGNQPQHF. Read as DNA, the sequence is TGTGCCAGTAGTATAGAGGATCAGGGATGGGTAGGCAATCAGCCCCAGCATTTT.